A single sample is the source of the 29 T cell receptor beta chains below, sequenced in a study of cytomegalovirus exposure and HLA in healthy donors listed by TCRdb under 2017. The method was the immunoSEQ multiplex PCR assay. A mixture of 60 forward primers for TCR Vbeta segments and 13 reverse primers for TCR Jbeta segments was used in the multiplex PCR. In its TCRdb copy, this immuneACCESS table keeps in-frame sequences only and misses some clones. Where compared with another copy, unresolved V genes explain less than half of these, and the others have no known cause. Within this sample are roughly 130,000 clones, with roughly 74% of them counted one time only. Clones ranked in the top ten supply about 6% of the sample. The sequencing input was PBMCs. The source is a woman in her forties or fifties in good health and CMV-seropositive.

The chain links TRBV7-8 to TRBJ1-2, with no clear D. Trimming left V 1 base short and J 0 bases short, with 9 bases between. The CDR3 runs 15 residues. CDR1 is SGHVS, CDR2 FQNEAQ, per germline. CDR3 sequence: CASSLDGSTNYGYTF. For the CDR3, the DNA is TGTGCCAGCAGCTTAGACGGGTCCACTAACTATGGCTACACCTTC.

The V call is TRBV18, the J call TRBJ1-5; the D gene is possibly TRBD1 (5 bases). The CDR3 has 15 residues. Per the germline V gene, CDR1 is KGHSH and CDR2 is LQKENI. V lost 4 bases, J lost 5 bases, and 15 bases lay in between. CDR3 DNA sequence: TGTGCCAGCTCACTGACAGCCCATGGCGATCAGCCCCAGCATTTT. Protein: CASSLTAHGDQPQHF.

For this clone: The junction shows a germline mismatch at one end, possibly a read error. This chain uses TRBV30 with TRBJ1-2; D is unclear. CDR3 length equals 15 residues. Germline assignment: CDR1 GTSNPN and CDR2 SVGIG (reference sequence). The CDR3 protein is CAWNKYPGKNYGYPF. CDR3 in DNA: TGTGCCTGGAACAAATACCCGGGAAAAAACTATGGCTACCCCTTC.

Only a few counts were recorded for this clone. The chain is built from TRBV9 and TRBJ2-2, with TRBD1 identical over 7 bases. V trimming: 2 bases; J trimming: 2 bases; junction bases outside the gene matches: 3. Germline CDR1 SGDLS, CDR2 YYNGEE. There are 15 residues in the CDR3. CDR3 sequence reads: CASSVTGVNTGELFF. DNA for the CDR3: TGTGCCAGCAGCGTTACAGGGGTTAACACCGGGGAGCTGTTTTTT.

This chain connects TRBV7-6 to TRBJ1-4, with D possibly being TRBD1 (6 bases). V gave up 3 bases and J gave up 11 bases, with 16 bases separating them. This CDR3 has 14 residues. Germline lookup yields CDR1 SGHVS and CDR2 FNYEAQ. The CDR3 DNA is TGTGCCAGCAGCTTGGAGGTGCGGGGGGCCAAACTGTTTTTT. The encoded protein is CASSLEVRGAKLFF.

The V gene is TRBV30, the J gene TRBJ1-3; weak D call: TRBD1 (6 bases). V lost 3 bases to trimming and J lost 2 bases, with 11 bases between them. The CDR3 is made up of 14 amino acids. Per the germline V gene, CDR1 is GTSNPN and CDR2 is SVGIG (reference sequence). Written as DNA, the CDR3 is TGTGCCTGGAGGGGGGACAATACTGGAAACACCATATATTTT. Translated: CAWRGDNTGNTIYF.

As concerns this clone: Germline and junction disagree at one end, which may indicate a read error. The V and J genes are TRBV30 and TRBJ2-7, with 7 bases fitting TRBD1. The CDR3 is 15 amino acids. The germline V gene has CDR1 GTSNPN and CDR2 SVGIG (reference sequence). The CDR3 loop reads CPWSVIKGARGEQYF. The CDR3 nucleotides read TGTCCCTGGAGTGTAATCAAGGGGGCTCGGGGCGAGCAGTACTTC. Supplemented by reference TRBV30 and TRBJ2-7, the full variable domain reads SQTIHQWPATLVQPVGSPLSLECTVEGTSNPNLYWYRQAAGRGLQLLFYSVGIGQISSEVPQNLSASRPQDRQFILSSKKLLLSDSGFYLCPWSVIKGARGEQYFGPGTRLTVT.

The rearrangement uses TRBV9 and TRBJ1-4; D is ambiguous. From germline, CDR1 is SGDLS and CDR2 YYNGEE. V lost 2 bases, J lost 4 bases, and 6 bases lay in between. The CDR3 loop spans 13 amino acids. The CDR3 sequence: CASSVHFNEKLFF. The CDR3 DNA sequence: TGTGCCAGCAGCGTCCATTTTAATGAAAAACTGTTTTTT.

This chain links TRBV7-8 with TRBJ1-2; D gene unclear. This CDR3 has 15 residues. V lost 0 bases, J lost 4 bases, and 12 bases lay in between. In germline, CDR1 is SGHVS, CDR2 FQNEAQ. CDR3 coding DNA: TGTGCCAGCAGCTTAGCTGAAGGAGTGGTCTATGGCTACACCTTC. The encoded protein is CASSLAEGVVYGYTF.

The chain combines TRBV7-9 with TRBJ2-7; possible D gene TRBD2, 5 bases. The CDR3 has 14 amino acids. Germline loops: CDR1 SEHNR, CDR2 FQNEAQ (reference sequence). With 2 bases removed from V and 0 bases from J, the gap between germline ends came to 8 bases. CDR3 loop: CASSLMGSSYEQYF. In DNA form, the CDR3 reads TGTGCCAGCAGCTTAATGGGGAGCTCCTACGAGCAGTACTTC.

This clone showed up just a few times. This specimen includes other DNA sequences encoding the same CDR3. The gene calls are TRBV9 and TRBJ2-3; TRBD2 agrees at 8 bases. The J segment lost 2 bases and the V segment lost 0 bases, leaving 2 bases of the junction unmatched. CDR1 is SGDLS, CDR2 YYNGEE, per germline. The CDR3 length is 15 residues. The CDR3 sequence is CASSVAGGYTDTQYF. The CDR3 DNA sequence: TGTGCCAGCAGCGTAGCGGGGGGGTACACAGATACGCAGTATTTT.

CDR3: CASSQAFGGGNYEQYF. In DNA, the CDR3 is TGTGCCAGCAGCCAGGCCTTTGGGGGAGGGAACTACGAGCAGTACTTC. The chain combines TRBV4-2 with TRBJ2-5; 7 bases are a match to TRBD2. With the DNA end fitting TRBJ2-7 better, the J assignment may be wrong. This CDR3 has 16 amino acids. Germline V lookup: CDR1 LGHNA, CDR2 YNFKEQ.

The V and J genes are TRBV7-2 and TRBJ2-7; weak D call: TRBD2 (6 bases). Per the germline V gene, CDR1 is SGHTA and CDR2 is FQGNSA. V was clipped by 1 base and J by 6 bases, with 10 bases between them. The CDR3 runs 13 residues. CDR3 amino acids: CASSLVAEAEQYF. The CDR3 nucleotides read TGTGCCAGCAGCTTAGTAGCGGAAGCCGAGCAGTACTTC.

The rearrangement links TRBV6-1 to TRBJ1-2; D is unresolved. The CDR3 runs 14 residues. V was cut by 2 bases and J by 8 bases, with 15 bases left in between. Germline V gene sequence: CDR1 MNHNS, CDR2 SASEGT. CDR3 in DNA: TGTGCCAGCAGTGAAATTGATAATATGGCCGGCTACACCTTC. Amino acid sequence: CASSEIDNMAGYTF.

V and J are TRBV5-1 and TRBJ1-3; no reliable D call. Germline-derived CDR1 and CDR2 are SGHRS and YFSETQ. The length of the CDR3 is 14 residues. Trimming pared 0 bases from V and 8 bases from J, leaving 12 bases between. CDR3 sequence: CASSLVPFTDTIYF. CDR3 nucleotides: TGCGCCAGCAGCTTGGTCCCTTTTACAGACACCATATATTTT.

This clone was found a few times. The chain couples TRBV2 to TRBJ1-1; D remains unclear. The V and J ends lost 7 bases and 1 base respectively, with 10 bases between them. Germline-derived CDR1 and CDR2 are SNHLY and FYNNEI. The CDR3 has 13 residues. The CDR3 protein is CASKPESNTEAFF. The CDR3, as DNA: TGTGCCAGCAAACCGGAGTCGAACACTGAAGCTTTCTTT.

The J gene is TRBJ2-3, the V gene TRBV15; no reliable D call. The CDR3 consists of 16 residues. From germline, CDR1 is LNHNV and CDR2 YYDKDF (reference sequence). The V gene lost 3 bases and the J gene lost 0 bases, with 13 bases spanning the gap. The CDR3 loop is CATSSRRVASTDTQYF. The CDR3 DNA is TGTGCCACCAGCAGCCGCCGGGTAGCCAGCACAGATACGCAGTATTTT.

The genes are TRBV5-6 and TRBJ2-5; D is possibly TRBD2 (6 bases). CDR1 and CDR2 from the germline V gene are SGHDT and YYEEEE. CDR3 length: 17 amino acids. Trimming took off 0 bases at V and 2 bases at J, with 17 bases between the two ends. CDR3 in amino acids: CASSLGGRTTLQETQYF. The CDR3 nucleotides read TGTGCCAGCAGCTTGGGTGGGAGGACAACCCTACAAGAGACCCAGTACTTC.

The chain employs TRBV5-1 and TRBJ1-5; maybe TRBD1 (5 bases). The germline V gene has CDR1 SGHRS and CDR2 YFSETQ. CDR3 size: 13 residues. Trimming pared 5 bases from V and 6 bases from J, leaving 12 bases between. The CDR3 spells CASSVGGGQPQHF. CDR3 coding DNA: TGCGCCAGCAGTGTTGGGGGGGGTCAGCCCCAGCATTTT. Combining the CDR3 with reference TRBV5-1 and TRBJ1-5 gives the whole variable domain KAGVTQTPRYLIKTRGQQVTLSCSPISGHRSVSWYQQTPGQGLQFLFEYFSETQRNKGNFPGRFSGRQFSNSRSEMNVSTLELGDSALYLCASSVGGGQPQHFGDGTRLSIL.

This chain joins TRBV29-1 and TRBJ2-7, with D maybe TRBD1 (6 bases). The CDR3 is 12 amino acids. Trimming pared 4 bases from V and 4 bases from J, leaving 11 bases between. Germline V CDR1 and CDR2: SQVTM, ANQGSEA. The CDR3 protein is CSVGPQGYEQYF. The CDR3 DNA sequence: TGCAGCGTTGGCCCCCAGGGGTACGAGCAGTACTTC.

The chain recombines TRBV6-5 with TRBJ2-6, with 7 bases that match TRBD2. From germline, CDR1 is MNHEY and CDR2 SVGAGI. The CDR3 has 15 residues. V lost 4 bases to trimming and J lost 3 bases; unmatched junction nucleotides: 3. DNA of the CDR3: TGTGCCAGCAGTTCGACGGGGGGTGGGGCCAACGTCCTGACTTTC. Amino acids: CASSSTGGGANVLTF.

The table lists this clone with a count of one. The V and J genes are TRBV20-1 and TRBJ2-7, with D unclear. The CDR3 has 11 residues. Trimming removed 3 bases from V and 7 bases from J, with 10 bases in between. Germline CDR1 and CDR2: DFQATT and SNEGSKA (reference sequence). CDR3 coding DNA: TGCAGTGCTAGTGCATCGCGGGAGCAGTACTTC. Translated, it gives CSASASREQYF.

The V and J genes are TRBV7-9 and TRBJ2-1; 12 nucleotides agree with TRBD2. J was trimmed by 8 bases and V by 5 bases; bases with no gene match: 10. Germline V gene sequence: CDR1 SEHNR, CDR2 FQNEAQ (reference sequence). This CDR3 spans 16 amino acids. CDR3 protein: CASSALLAGGWDEQFF. In DNA form, the CDR3 reads TGTGCCAGCAGCGCGCTTCTAGCGGGGGGGTGGGATGAGCAGTTCTTC.

The CDR3 DNA reads TGCGCCAGCAGCTCCACAGGGTTGTCTTTCTTT. It yields the protein CASSSTGLSFF. V is TRBV5-1 and J is TRBJ1-1, with D maybe TRBD1 (6 bases). The V and J ends lost 3 bases and 12 bases respectively, with 12 bases between them. Germline lookup yields CDR1 SGHRS and CDR2 YFSETQ. The CDR3 totals 11 residues. The variable domain in full, completed from reference TRBV5-1 and TRBJ1-1, reads KAGVTQTPRYLIKTRGQQVTLSCSPISGHRSVSWYQQTPGQGLQFLFEYFSETQRNKGNFPGRFSGRQFSNSRSEMNVSTLELGDSALYLCASSSTGLSFFGQGTRLTVV.

V is TRBV14 and J is TRBJ2-3; possibly TRBD2 for D (6 bases). Deletions cut 1 base from V and 2 bases from J, with 10 bases between. The CDR3 is made up of 15 amino acids. Germline V gene data show CDR1 as SGHDN and CDR2 as FVKESK. As DNA, the CDR3 is TGTGCCAGCAGCCAAGGGGGAGGCGTCACAGATACGCAGTATTTT. Its translation is CASSQGGGVTDTQYF. The variable domain in full, with the rest retrieved from reference TRBV14 and TRBJ2-3, is EAGVTQFPSHSVIEKGQTVTLRCDPISGHDNLYWYRRVMGKEIKFLLHFVKESKQDESGMPNNRFLAERTGGTYSTLKVQPAELEDSGVYFCASSQGGGVTDTQYFGPGTRLTVL.

With respect to this clone: The junction shows a germline mismatch at one end, possibly a read error. J is TRBJ1-2 and V is TRBV6-5; D perhaps matches TRBD1 (5 bases). This CDR3 region has 15 residues. In germline, CDR1 is MNHEY, CDR2 SVGAGI. CDR3 region: CASSYSISDSYGYPF. CDR3 DNA: TGTGCCAGCAGTTACTCGATTTCTGACAGCTATGGCTACCCCTTC.

The chain uses TRBV11-3 and TRBJ2-5; D gene uncertain. The CDR3 spans 14 residues. Per the germline V gene, CDR1 is SGHNT and CDR2 is YENEEA. Trimming shortened V by 0 bases and J by 5 bases, and 10 bases separated the two germline ends. Written as DNA, the CDR3 is TGTGCCAGCAGCTTAGAGGGCCTACGGGAGACCCAGTACTTC. Translation: CASSLEGLRETQYF. The complete variable domain, with remaining parts taken from reference TRBV11-3 and TRBJ2-5, reads EAGVVQSPRYKIIEKKQPVAFWCNPISGHNTLYWYLQNLGQGPELLIRYENEEAVDDSQLPKDRFSAERLKGVDSTLKIQPAELGDSAVYLCASSLEGLRETQYFGPGTRLLVL.

In its sample, this clone was seen a few times. The chain has TRBV4-2 and TRBJ1-1; D is possibly TRBD1 (6 bases). CDR3 length: 14 amino acids. The V end lost 5 bases, the J end lost 1 base, and 11 bases lay between the germline ends. Germline loops: CDR1 LGHNA, CDR2 YNFKEQ. DNA for the CDR3: TGTGCCAGCAGCTTGGACAGAGGGAACACTGAAGCTTTCTTT. This codes for CASSLDRGNTEAFF.

The rearrangement joins TRBV15 to TRBJ1-4; 11 nucleotides agree with TRBD1. Unmatched junction bases numbered 6, after V lost 1 base and J lost 8 bases. Germline V gene sequence: CDR1 LNHNV, CDR2 YYDKDF (reference sequence). The CDR3 has 16 residues. The CDR3 DNA is TGTGCCACCAGCAGAGTGGGGACAGGGGGGCGGGAAAAACTGTTTTTT. Its translation: CATSRVGTGGREKLFF. Supplemented by reference TRBV15 and TRBJ1-4, the full variable domain reads DAMVIQNPRYQVTQFGKPVTLSCSQTLNHNVMYWYQQKSSQAPKLLFHYYDKDFNNEADTPDNFQSRRPNTSFCFLDIRSPGLGDTAMYLCATSRVGTGGREKLFFGSGTQLSVL.